A selection of T cell receptor beta chains follows, all from one sample in a study of beta chain features in type 1 diabetes. The data were produced by immunoSEQ multiplex PCR, yet TCRdb's version contains in-frame clones alone and is incomplete. The sample has roughly 330,000 clones, 9.5% to 11% seen once. Material for sequencing was naive CD4+ T cells from blood. The receptors shown here come from a woman in her 30s in good health. CDR3s include the opening cysteine and the closing phenylalanine or tryptophan. The order of the fields is CDR3 protein, CDR3 DNA, V gene, D gene, J gene, clone size. The D gene is left open where the match is weak. Rows give clone size only sometimes, using once, few, many, or a class for an expanded clone.

CDR3: CASADGRAFADTQYF
DNA: TGTGCCAGTGCTGACGGGAGGGCCTTTGCAGATACGCAGTATTTT
V: TRBV19
D: TRBD2
J: TRBJ2-3
size: .

CDR3: CASSQDYLNTEAFF
DNA: TGCGCCAGCAGCCAAGATTATTTGAACACTGAAGCTTTCTTT
V: TRBV4-3
D: .
J: TRBJ1-1
size: few

CDR3: CAASMDRLNYGYTF
DNA: TGTGCCGCAAGCATGGACAGATTAAACTATGGCTACACCTTC
V: TRBV19
D: .
J: TRBJ1-2
size: .

CDR3: CASSPDRDHGYTF
DNA: TGTGCCAGCAGCCCGGACAGGGATCATGGCTACACCTTC
V: TRBV7-9
D: TRBD1
J: TRBJ1-2
size: .

CDR3: CASSIGTSYQVF
DNA: TGTGCCAGTAGTATAGGGACTTCGTATCAGGTCTTC
V: TRBV19
D: .
J: TRBJ2-1
size: .

CDR3: CASSPRQDNYGYTF
DNA: TGTGCCAGCTCACCGAGACAGGACAACTATGGCTACACCTTC
V: TRBV18
D: .
J: TRBJ1-2
size: .

CDR3: CASSEQRDQPQHF
DNA: TGTGCCAGCAGTGAACAGCGGGATCAGCCCCAGCATTTT
V: TRBV6-4
D: .
J: TRBJ1-5
size: .

CDR3: CSAGTSPDYGYTF
DNA: TGCAGCGCTGGGACTAGCCCGGACTATGGCTACACCTTC
V: TRBV29-1
D: .
J: TRBJ1-2
size: .

CDR3: CSVAWRTDGYTF
DNA: TGCAGCGTAGCCTGGAGGACGGATGGCTACACCTTC
V: TRBV29-1
D: .
J: TRBJ1-2
size: few

CDR3: CAWSDLAGGQRYEQYF
DNA: TGTGCCTGGAGTGATCTAGCGGGAGGGCAAAGGTACGAGCAGTACTTC
V: TRBV30
D: TRBD2
J: TRBJ2-7
size: few

CDR3: CASSDDRATNEKLFF
DNA: TGTGCCAGCAGTGACGACAGAGCAACTAATGAAAAACTGTTTTTT
V: TRBV25-1
D: .
J: TRBJ1-4
size: few

CDR3: CASGPRGGETQYF
DNA: TGTGCTAGTGGCCCACGGGGGGGAGAGACCCAGTACTTC
V: TRBV12-5
D: TRBD2
J: TRBJ2-5
size: few

CDR3: CAWSRDSQETQYF
DNA: TGTGCCTGGAGTCGGGACTCACAAGAGACCCAGTACTTC
V: TRBV30
D: .
J: TRBJ2-5
size: few

CDR3: CASSIGRRGYDQPQHF
DNA: TGTGCCAGTAGTATAGGAAGAAGGGGTTACGATCAGCCCCAGCATTTT
V: TRBV19
D: .
J: TRBJ1-5
size: few

CDR3: CASSLGTTEQYF
DNA: TGTGCCAGCAGTCTCGGGACAACCGAGCAGTACTTC
V: TRBV28
D: .
J: TRBJ2-7
size: .

CDR3: CASSPGEDQPQHF
DNA: TGTGCCAGCTCACCAGGGGAGGATCAGCCCCAGCATTTT
V: TRBV18
D: .
J: TRBJ1-5
size: few

CDR3: CASSQMSRLAGGNEQFF
DNA: TGCGCCAGCAGCCAAATGTCACGGCTAGCGGGAGGGAATGAGCAGTTCTTC
V: TRBV4-3
D: TRBD2
J: TRBJ2-1
size: .

CDR3: CASSLEAGGFGEQFF
DNA: TGCGCCAGCAGCTTGGAAGCGGGAGGGTTTGGTGAGCAGTTCTTC
V: TRBV5-1
D: TRBD2
J: TRBJ2-1
size: .

CDR3: CASSTYSGFSYEQYF
DNA: TGCGCCAGCAGCACTTATAGCGGGTTCTCCTACGAGCAGTACTTC
V: TRBV5-1
D: TRBD2
J: TRBJ2-7
size: few

CDR3: CASSPVEAGANVLTF
DNA: TGTGCCAGCAGCCCTGTGGAGGCTGGGGCCAACGTCCTGACTTTC
V: TRBV5-6
D: .
J: TRBJ2-6
size: few

CDR3: CASSLRQGSYQPQHF
DNA: TGTGCCAGCAGTTTACGGCAGGGAAGTTACCAGCCCCAGCATTTT
V: TRBV28
D: .
J: TRBJ1-5
size: .

CDR3: CASSSVNQPQHF
DNA: TGTGCCAGCAGTTCGGTCAATCAGCCCCAGCATTTT
V: TRBV28
D: .
J: TRBJ1-5
size: few

CDR3: CASSRTVLDYGYTF
DNA: TGTGCCAGCAGCAGGACAGTTCTCGACTATGGCTACACCTTC
V: TRBV5-4
D: .
J: TRBJ1-2
size: few

CDR3: CASSGGQSYGYTF
DNA: TGTGCCAGCAGCGGAGGACAGTCCTATGGCTACACCTTC
V: TRBV7-3
D: .
J: TRBJ1-2
size: .

CDR3: CASSLAGASVNEQFF
DNA: TGCGCCAGCAGCTTAGCGGGGGCGAGCGTGAATGAGCAGTTCTTC
V: TRBV5-1
D: TRBD2
J: TRBJ2-1
size: few

CDR3: CAWSVQGNSYEQYF
DNA: TGTGCCTGGAGTGTACAGGGGAACTCCTACGAGCAGTACTTC
V: TRBV30
D: TRBD1
J: TRBJ2-7
size: .

CDR3: CAISTTGTEETQYF
DNA: TGTGCCATCAGTACAACCGGGACAGAAGAGACCCAGTACTTC
V: TRBV10-3
D: TRBD1
J: TRBJ2-5
size: .

CDR3: CASSIGAPNGQPQHF
DNA: TGTGCCAGTAGTATAGGGGCACCGAATGGACAGCCCCAGCATTTT
V: TRBV19
D: .
J: TRBJ1-5
size: few

CDR3: CASTRTGNTEAFF
DNA: TGTGCCAGCACCCGGACGGGAAACACTGAAGCTTTCTTT
V: TRBV25-1
D: .
J: TRBJ1-1
size: few

CDR3: CASSLRGLTNYEQYF
DNA: TGTGCTAGCAGCTTAAGGGGACTAACTAACTACGAGCAGTACTTC
V: TRBV7-7
D: TRBD2
J: TRBJ2-7
size: few

CDR3: CASSPAEATGKLFF
DNA: TGTGCCAGCTCACCAGCGGAGGCGACGGGGAAACTGTTTTTT
V: TRBV18
D: .
J: TRBJ1-4
size: .

CDR3: CASSPLGGSGDNEQFF
DNA: TGTGCCAGCAGCCCCTTAGGTGGTAGCGGGGACAATGAGCAGTTCTTC
V: TRBV4-2
D: TRBD2
J: TRBJ2-1
size: .

CDR3: CSVVPDNYEQYF
DNA: TGCAGCGTTGTACCGGACAACTACGAGCAGTACTTC
V: TRBV29-1
D: .
J: TRBJ2-7
size: few

CDR3: CASRTGGNMNTEAFF
DNA: TGTGCCAGTAGGACGGGAGGGAACATGAACACTGAAGCTTTCTTT
V: TRBV19
D: .
J: TRBJ1-1
size: few

CDR3: CASSQEGGREKLFF
DNA: TGCGCCAGCAGCCAAGAGGGGGGTCGGGAAAAACTGTTTTTT
V: TRBV4-3
D: .
J: TRBJ1-4
size: .

CDR3: CASSLGLAGAFF
DNA: TGTGCCAGCAGCTTGGGACTAGCGGGAGCGTTCTTC
V: TRBV5-6
D: TRBD2
J: TRBJ2-1
size: .

CDR3: CASTTGVNTEAFF
DNA: TGTGCCAGCACCACCGGGGTGAACACTGAAGCTTTCTTT
V: TRBV5-4
D: .
J: TRBJ1-1
size: .

CDR3: CASSVTQGANTGELFF
DNA: TGTGCCAGCAGCGTCACACAGGGGGCAAACACCGGGGAGCTGTTTTTT
V: TRBV9
D: TRBD1
J: TRBJ2-2
size: .

CDR3: CASSLGRDYEQYF
DNA: TGTGCCAGCAGCTTAGGTCGGGACTACGAGCAGTACTTC
V: TRBV7-3
D: .
J: TRBJ2-7
size: .

CDR3: CASRPVATTDTQYF
DNA: TGTGCCAGCAGGCCGGTAGCAACCACAGATACGCAGTATTTT
V: TRBV6-6
D: .
J: TRBJ2-3
size: .

CDR3: CASSQEYRAETQYF
DNA: TGCGCCAGCAGCCAAGAATACAGGGCAGAGACCCAGTACTTC
V: TRBV4-3
D: .
J: TRBJ2-5
size: few

CDR3: CASSLPRIGRARETQYF
DNA: TGTGCCAGCAGCTTGCCCCGTATCGGGAGGGCCCGGGAGACCCAGTACTTC
V: TRBV7-2
D: TRBD2
J: TRBJ2-5
size: .